A selection of T cell receptor beta chains follows, all from one sample in a study of technical replicates of blood from a few donors. Profiled with immunoSEQ multiplex PCR; TCRdb holds only in-frame clones, not every one. The repertoire holds fewer than 75,000 clones, with 85% to 95% as singletons. Input material: T cells isolated from PBMCs. These receptors were obtained from a human donor in good health. Each CDR3 is given with its conserved first and last residue. The D gene is left open where the match is weak. Where a row states a size, it is once, few, many or the class of an expanded clone; other rows omit it.

clone size | CDR3 length | J gene | V gene | D gene | CDR3 protein | CDR3 DNA
. | 13 | TRBJ2-1 | TRBV10-3 | . | CAISEVRANEQFF | TGTGCCATCAGTGAAGTGAGGGCCAATGAGCAGTTCTTC
. | 14 | TRBJ2-2 | TRBV7-3 | . | CASSTRRGTGELFF | TGTGCCAGCAGCACACGACGAGGGACCGGGGAGCTGTTTTTT
. | 14 | TRBJ1-5 | TRBV6-6 | TRBD1 | CASREGDRDQPQHF | TGTGCCAGCAGGGAAGGGGACAGGGATCAGCCCCAGCATTTT
. | 13 | TRBJ2-7 | TRBV5-6 | . | CASSWLVGDEQYF | TGTGCCAGCAGCTGGCTGGTTGGTGACGAGCAGTACTTC
. | 16 | TRBJ2-2 | TRBV5-1 | . | CASSLAVAVGTGELFF | TGCGCCAGCAGCTTGGCCGTAGCGGTCGGAACCGGGGAGCTGTTTTTT
. | 15 | TRBJ2-5 | TRBV11-2 | TRBD1 | CASSSGTGYQETQYF | TGTGCCAGCAGCTCAGGGACAGGCTACCAAGAGACCCAGTACTTC
. | 14 | TRBJ1-4 | TRBV2 | TRBD1 | CASSLQGTNEKLFF | TGTGCCAGCAGTTTACAGGGGACTAATGAAAAACTGTTTTTT
. | 12 | TRBJ1-2 | TRBV7-9 | . | CASSFGQRGYTF | TGTGCCAGCAGCTTTGGGCAGAGAGGCTACACCTTC
. | 15 | TRBJ1-1 | TRBV4-1 | . | CASSQGYRVDPEAFF | TGCGCCAGCAGCCAGGGGTACAGGGTAGACCCTGAAGCTTTCTTT
once | 12 | TRBJ1-1 | TRBV19 | . | CATSGDAAEAFF | TGTGCCACCTCTGGTGATGCGGCTGAAGCTTTCTTT
. | 13 | TRBJ2-7 | TRBV5-1 | . | CASSLSFGYEQYF | TGCGCCAGCAGCTTGTCTTTCGGCTACGAGCAGTACTTC
once | 14 | TRBJ2-1 | TRBV29-1 | TRBD2 | CSVGAGAGYNEQFF | TGCAGCGTTGGTGCGGGAGCCGGGTACAATGAGCAGTTCTTC
. | 12 | TRBJ1-2 | TRBV6-5 | . | CASSPGGYGYTF | TGTGCCAGCAGTCCCGGCGGGTATGGCTACACCTTC
. | 15 | TRBJ2-5 | TRBV7-9 | . | CASSFLGRESETQYF | TGTGCCAGCAGCTTCCTCGGCCGGGAGTCAGAGACCCAGTACTTC
. | 14 | TRBJ1-5 | TRBV10-2 | . | CASTDPQGNQPQHF | TGCGCCAGCACTGACCCCCAGGGCAATCAGCCCCAGCATTTT
. | 15 | TRBJ2-1 | TRBV7-2 | TRBD1 | CASSLSQGPYNEQFF | TGTGCCAGCAGCTTATCACAGGGGCCCTACAATGAGCAGTTCTTC
once | 16 | TRBJ2-1 | TRBV11-2 | TRBD2 | CASSKGGSPSYNEQFF | TGTGCCAGCAGCAAAGGCGGGAGCCCCTCCTACAATGAGCAGTTCTTC
. | 14 | TRBJ2-7 | TRBV5-1 | . | CATSKGTQGHEQYF | TGCGCCACCTCAAAAGGGACACAGGGCCACGAGCAGTACTTC
. | 14 | TRBJ1-1 | TRBV7-8 | . | CASSFTGQNTEAFF | TGTGCCAGCAGCTTCACGGGTCAGAACACTGAAGCTTTCTTT
. | 15 | TRBJ1-1 | TRBV19 | . | CASISPSKWRTEAFF | TGTGCCAGTATTAGCCCATCTAAATGGCGGACTGAAGCTTTCTTT
. | 13 | TRBJ2-7 | TRBV6-1 | . | CASSVAVAYEQYF | TGTGCCAGCAGTGTGGCGGTAGCCTACGAGCAGTACTTC
. | 18 | TRBJ2-1 | TRBV4-1 | . | CASSQGFRDFSSYNEQFF | TGCGCCAGCAGCCAAGGGTTTCGTGACTTTAGCTCCTACAATGAGCAGTTCTTC
. | 18 | TRBJ2-2 | TRBV5-6 | . | CASSLEGWRDLGSGELFF | TGTGCCAGCAGCTTGGAAGGTTGGAGGGACCTGGGATCCGGGGAGCTGTTTTTT
. | 14 | TRBJ2-1 | TRBV29-1 | . | CSVEGPVTVNEQFF | TGCAGCGTTGAAGGGCCCGTGACAGTCAATGAGCAGTTCTTC
. | 15 | TRBJ2-7 | TRBV5-1 | TRBD2 | CASSLAGTSPIEQYF | TGCGCCAGCAGCTTAGCCGGGACTAGTCCCATCGAGCAGTACTTC
. | 21 | TRBJ1-5 | TRBV18 | TRBD1 | CASSSYSGTGGADLLNQPQHF | TGTGCCAGCTCATCTTACTCCGGGACAGGGGGCGCGGATCTTCTGAATCAGCCCCAGCATTTT
. | 13 | TRBJ1-2 | TRBV29-1 | . | CSVTDDPAGGYTF | TGCAGCGTTACTGACGATCCAGCGGGTGGCTACACCTTC
. | 15 | TRBJ2-1 | TRBV5-1 | TRBD2 | CASRLAGSSYNEQFF | TGCGCCAGCAGATTAGCGGGAAGCTCCTACAATGAGCAGTTCTTC
. | 13 | TRBJ2-1 | TRBV19 | TRBD1 | CASSMTGRNEQFF | TGTGCCAGTAGTATGACAGGGCGCAATGAGCAGTTCTTC
. | 16 | TRBJ1-5 | TRBV4-1 | . | CASSQEGLGIRQPQHF | TGCGCCAGCAGCCAAGAGGGGCTGGGGATTCGGCAGCCCCAGCATTTT
. | 17 | TRBJ2-3 | TRBV9 | TRBD2 | CASSVGTSGGDADTQYF | TGTGCCAGCAGCGTAGGGACTAGCGGGGGGGATGCAGATACGCAGTATTTT
few | 13 | TRBJ1-1 | TRBV30 | . | CAWSTGWNAEAFF | TGTGCCTGGAGCACAGGGTGGAATGCTGAAGCTTTCTTT
. | 15 | TRBJ1-5 | TRBV2 | TRBD1 | CASSGTADSNQPQHF | TGTGCCAGCAGCGGGACAGCCGATAGCAATCAGCCCCAGCATTTT
. | 13 | TRBJ1-5 | TRBV30 | . | CAWGTGGNQPQHF | TGTGCCTGGGGAACAGGTGGCAATCAGCCCCAGCATTTT
. | 14 | TRBJ2-7 | TRBV19 | TRBD1 | CASSIGQGGYEQYF | TGTGCCAGTAGTATCGGACAGGGGGGATACGAGCAGTACTTC
once | 15 | TRBJ2-7 | TRBV4-1 | TRBD2 | CASSSTSGRTYEQYF | TGCGCCAGCAGCAGTACTAGCGGGAGGACCTACGAGCAGTACTTC
. | 12 | TRBJ2-7 | TRBV5-1 | TRBD1 | CASSRLQGGQYF | TGCGCCAGCAGCCGGTTACAGGGGGGGCAGTACTTC
. | 16 | TRBJ1-3 | TRBV7-9 | . | CASIQMGGPSGNTIYF | TGTGCCAGCATCCAAATGGGGGGGCCCTCTGGAAACACCATATATTTT
few | 14 | TRBJ1-1 | TRBV6-6 | . | CASSPGMQNTEAFF | TGTGCCAGCAGCCCCGGGATGCAGAACACTGAAGCTTTCTTT
. | 13 | TRBJ2-7 | TRBV2 | TRBD1 | CASKGQGIYEQYF | TGTGCCAGCAAGGGACAGGGGATTTACGAGCAGTACTTC
. | 13 | TRBJ1-1 | TRBV5-1 | . | CASSLSENTEAFF | TGCGCCAGCAGCTTGTCAGAGAACACTGAAGCTTTCTTT
. | 14 | TRBJ1-1 | TRBV5-6 | TRBD1 | CASSLGQGVTEAFF | TGTGCCAGCAGCTTAGGACAGGGTGTGACTGAAGCTTTCTTT
. | 14 | TRBJ2-5 | TRBV19 | TRBD2 | CASRETAGRETQYF | TGTGCCAGTAGGGAAACAGCGGGGAGAGAGACCCAGTACTTC
. | 16 | TRBJ1-5 | TRBV12-1 | . | CASSPGQGASYQPQHF | TGTGCCAGCAGCCCGGGACAGGGGGCTTCATATCAGCCCCAGCATTTT
. | 19 | TRBJ2-6 | TRBV4-1 | . | CASSQSVVSRSSGANVLTF | TGCGCCAGCAGCCAATCAGTCGTCTCGAGGAGCTCTGGGGCCAACGTCCTGACTTTC
. | 14 | TRBJ2-1 | TRBV25-1 | TRBD1 | CASSGWTGVDEQFF | TGTGCCAGCAGTGGGTGGACAGGGGTGGATGAGCAGTTCTTC